These T cell receptor beta chains were read from a single sample in a study of T cell repertoires in cytomegalovirus infection. TCRdb passed the reads through MiXCR, listing each CDR3 protein once. The sample holds about 300,000 distinct CDR3 sequences, approximately 10% seen once. The sequenced sample was PBMCs. The origin of the receptors is a human donor in good health (CMV status not recorded). Some clones in this sample may be carry-over from other donors' samples. CDR3s include the opening cysteine and the closing phenylalanine or tryptophan. D genes are given only for firm matches.

V: TRBV27; D: NA; CDR3: CASSAGTYGKLFF
V: TRBV4-2; D: TRBD2; CDR3: CASSLTGTSGTDTQYF
V: TRBV20-1; D: NA; CDR3: CSASTGRIGDSYNEQFF
V: TRBV7-8; D: TRBD1; CDR3: CASSGQGAPYEQYF
V: TRBV20-1; D: NA; CDR3: CSARGRPGTSTDTQYF
V: TRBV6-2/TRBV6-3; D: NA; CDR3: CASSALGRTDTQYF
V: TRBV9; D: NA; CDR3: CASSVGARHLTNYGYTF
V: TRBV5-1; D: TRBD1; CDR3: CASSSTGDANTGELFF
V: TRBV10-2; D: TRBD2; CDR3: CASSEERAGGGAKNIQYF
V: TRBV4-1; D: NA; CDR3: CASNQTGELFF
V: TRBV5-4; D: NA; CDR3: CASSLLIGRRDEQYF
V: TRBV12-5; D: NA; CDR3: CASGYGGQSYGYTF
V: TRBV7-9; D: NA; CDR3: CASSAFRQKAGEANYGYTF
V: TRBV20-1; D: NA; CDR3: CSARNSVTLHF
V: TRBV7-2; D: NA; CDR3: CASSYYLETQYF
V: TRBV15; D: NA; CDR3: CATSRDIASDEQYF
V: TRBV5-4; D: NA; CDR3: CASSPGQINTGELFF
V: TRBV5-1; D: TRBD1; CDR3: CASSFTGGTEAFF
V: TRBV7-9; D: TRBD1; CDR3: CASSPNPDRGRFTGELFF
V: TRBV7-2; D: NA; CDR3: CASSLYSTGSDGYTF
V: TRBV19; D: NA; CDR3: CASSDIRQSSGNTIYF
V: TRBV10-3; D: NA; CDR3: CAISDAASGAHEKLFF
V: TRBV6-5; D: NA; CDR3: CASSLSPGGGGSGNTIYF
V: TRBV2; D: NA; CDR3: CASRISPRGSNQPQHF
V: TRBV5-1; D: TRBD1; CDR3: CASSFRTGVSYEQYF
V: TRBV6-1; D: NA; CDR3: CASSNGGSTDTQYF
V: TRBV7-2; D: NA; CDR3: CASSLEGGGAFF
V: TRBV19; D: NA; CDR3: CASSIATTGSTDTQYF
V: TRBV2; D: TRBD2; CDR3: CASSARTSGGEQFF
V: TRBV6-1; D: NA; CDR3: CASSDAVPEAFF
V: TRBV6-5; D: NA; CDR3: CASSYHSRQETQYF
V: TRBV7-9; D: NA; CDR3: CATGRNTEAFF
V: TRBV4-1; D: NA; CDR3: CASSQGQVSTGELFF
V: TRBV6-1; D: TRBD2; CDR3: CASRRTSGGPAGDTQYF
V: TRBV19; D: NA; CDR3: CASQDLGKLFF
V: TRBV5-1; D: TRBD1; CDR3: CASSHGQGARNEQFF
V: TRBV7-9; D: TRBD1; CDR3: CASSQGQGYQPQHF
V: TRBV7-2; D: TRBD1; CDR3: CASRNRDRNQETQYF
V: TRBV28; D: NA; CDR3: CASSPGPNYGYTF
V: TRBV7-2; D: NA; CDR3: CASSLHGGGTEAFF
V: TRBV2; D: NA; CDR3: CASSAGTTDTQYF
V: TRBV6-2/TRBV6-3; D: NA; CDR3: CASSRGTHYNEQFF
V: TRBV6-2/TRBV6-3; D: TRBD1; CDR3: CASSRGQGVNTGELFF
V: TRBV14; D: NA; CDR3: CASSQDGRPPLHF
V: TRBV27; D: TRBD2; CDR3: CASSLLRTSGVSYNEQFF
V: TRBV10-3; D: NA; CDR3: CAISDRAGDIYEQYF
V: TRBV6-2/TRBV6-3; D: TRBD1; CDR3: CASKGTDNTEAFF
V: TRBV5-4; D: TRBD2; CDR3: CASSLSSGLVDTQYF
V: TRBV18; D: NA; CDR3: CASSPWNNEQFF
V: TRBV6-2/TRBV6-3; D: TRBD2; CDR3: CASSFGGARTQYF
V: TRBV7-6; D: NA; CDR3: CASSLRERQDTQYF
V: TRBV29-1; D: TRBD1; CDR3: CSVGEGTGREKLFF
V: TRBV6-2/TRBV6-3; D: TRBD1; CDR3: CASSYSRQGRAKNIQYF
V: TRBV20-1; D: NA; CDR3: CSARYSETQYF
V: TRBV7-2; D: NA; CDR3: CASSRRRGGGGEQFF
V: TRBV7-9; D: NA; CDR3: CASSLNPNEKLFF
V: TRBV15; D: TRBD2; CDR3: CATSATSGVYNEQFF
V: TRBV20-1; D: TRBD1; CDR3: CSARTPGQGSYNEQFF
V: TRBV27; D: NA; CDR3: CASSLSLSAGRDGYTF
V: TRBV29-1; D: TRBD2; CDR3: CSGAGLAGTDTQYF